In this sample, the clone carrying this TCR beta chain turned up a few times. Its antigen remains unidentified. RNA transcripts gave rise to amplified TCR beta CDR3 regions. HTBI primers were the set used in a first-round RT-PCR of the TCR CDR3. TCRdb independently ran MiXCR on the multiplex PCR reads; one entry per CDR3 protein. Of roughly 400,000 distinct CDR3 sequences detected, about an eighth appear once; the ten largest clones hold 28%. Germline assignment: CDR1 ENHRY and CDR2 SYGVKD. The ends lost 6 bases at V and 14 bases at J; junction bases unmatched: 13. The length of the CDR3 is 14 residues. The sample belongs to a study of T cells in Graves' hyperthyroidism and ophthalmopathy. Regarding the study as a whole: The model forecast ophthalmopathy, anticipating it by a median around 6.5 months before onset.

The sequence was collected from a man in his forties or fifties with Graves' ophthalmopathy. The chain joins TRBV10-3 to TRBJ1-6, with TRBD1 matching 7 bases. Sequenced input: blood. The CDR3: CAIRGARGSEALHF. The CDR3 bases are TGTGCCATCAGGGGCGCCAGGGGGAGTGAGGCCCTCCACTTT.